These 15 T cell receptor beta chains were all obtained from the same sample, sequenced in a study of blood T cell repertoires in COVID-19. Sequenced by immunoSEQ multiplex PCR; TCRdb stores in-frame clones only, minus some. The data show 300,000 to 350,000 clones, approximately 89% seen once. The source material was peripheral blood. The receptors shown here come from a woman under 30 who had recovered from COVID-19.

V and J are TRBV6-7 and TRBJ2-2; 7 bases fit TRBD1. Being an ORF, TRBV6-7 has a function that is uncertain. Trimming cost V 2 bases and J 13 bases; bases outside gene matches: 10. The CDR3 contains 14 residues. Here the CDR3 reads CASSYAKQGLRLFF. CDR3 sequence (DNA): TGTGCCAGCAGTTACGCCAAACAGGGGTTAAGGCTGTTTTTT.

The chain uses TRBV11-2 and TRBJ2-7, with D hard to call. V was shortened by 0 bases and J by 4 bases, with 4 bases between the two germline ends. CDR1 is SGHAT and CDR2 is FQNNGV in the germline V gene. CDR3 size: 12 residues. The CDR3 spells CASSLDPYEQYV. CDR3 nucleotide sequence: TGTGCCAGCAGCTTAGACCCTTACGAGCAGTACGTC.

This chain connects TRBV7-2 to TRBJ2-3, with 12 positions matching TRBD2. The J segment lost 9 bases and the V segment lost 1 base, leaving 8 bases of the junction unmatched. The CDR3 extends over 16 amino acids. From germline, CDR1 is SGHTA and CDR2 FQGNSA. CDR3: CASSLGLAGAVYTQYF. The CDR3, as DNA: TGTGCCAGCAGCTTAGGACTAGCGGGAGCCGTCTACACGCAGTATTTT.

CDR3 sequence: CASSVDREGYEQFF. CDR3 nucleotide sequence: TGTGCCAGCAGCGTAGATCGGGAGGGCTATGAGCAGTTCTTC. The J gene is TRBJ2-1, the V gene TRBV9; the match to TRBD2 covers 8 bases. J was trimmed by 8 bases and V by 0 bases; bases with no gene match: 4. Germline values: CDR1 SGDLS, CDR2 YYNGEE. This CDR3 is 14 amino acids long.

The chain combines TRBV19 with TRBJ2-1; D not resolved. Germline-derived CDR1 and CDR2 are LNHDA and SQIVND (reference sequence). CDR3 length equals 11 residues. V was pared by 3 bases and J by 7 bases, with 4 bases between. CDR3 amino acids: CASSIYNEQFF. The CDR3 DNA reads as TGTGCCAGTAGTATTTATAATGAGCAGTTCTTC.

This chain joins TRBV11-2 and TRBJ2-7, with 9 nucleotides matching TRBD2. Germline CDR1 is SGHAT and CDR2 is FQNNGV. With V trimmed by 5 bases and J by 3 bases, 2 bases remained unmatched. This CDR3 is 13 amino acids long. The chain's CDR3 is CASSPTSGYEQYV. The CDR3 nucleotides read TGTGCCAGCAGCCCGACTAGCGGCTACGAGCAGTACGTC.

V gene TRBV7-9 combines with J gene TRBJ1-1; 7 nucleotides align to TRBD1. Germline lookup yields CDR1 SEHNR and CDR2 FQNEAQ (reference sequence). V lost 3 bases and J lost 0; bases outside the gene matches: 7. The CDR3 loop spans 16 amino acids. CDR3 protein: CASSFPTGTVNTEAFF. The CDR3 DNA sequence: TGTGCCAGCAGCTTCCCGACCGGGACAGTGAACACTGAAGCTTTCTTT.

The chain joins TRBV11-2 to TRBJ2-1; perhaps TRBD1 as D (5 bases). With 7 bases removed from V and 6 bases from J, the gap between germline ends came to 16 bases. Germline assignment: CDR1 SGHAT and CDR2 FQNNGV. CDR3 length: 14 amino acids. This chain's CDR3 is CASTPWGRGNEQFF. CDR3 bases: TGTGCCAGCACCCCCTGGGGCAGAGGCAATGAGCAGTTCTTC.

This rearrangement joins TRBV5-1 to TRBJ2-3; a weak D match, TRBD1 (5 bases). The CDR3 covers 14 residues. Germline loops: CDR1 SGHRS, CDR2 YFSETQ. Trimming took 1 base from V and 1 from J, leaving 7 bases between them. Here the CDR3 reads CASSLLTGTDTQYF. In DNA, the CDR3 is TGCGCCAGCAGCTTGTTGACAGGCACAGATACGCAGTATTTT.

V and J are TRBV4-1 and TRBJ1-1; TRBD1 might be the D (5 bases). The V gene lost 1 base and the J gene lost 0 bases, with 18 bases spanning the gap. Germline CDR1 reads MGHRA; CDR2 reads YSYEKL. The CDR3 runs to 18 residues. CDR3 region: CASSQGTLAVGMNTEAFF. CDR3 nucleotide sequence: TGCGCCAGCAGCCAAGGGACACTGGCGGTGGGGATGAACACTGAAGCTTTCTTT.

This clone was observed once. This chain's CDR3 is CASSQGRGVNTGELFF. CDR3 DNA sequence: TGTGCCAGCAGCCAAGGACGGGGGGTAAACACCGGGGAGCTGTTTTTT. The chain uses TRBV3-1 (or the pseudogene TRBV3-2) and TRBJ2-2; 7 nucleotides line up with TRBD2. J lost 2 bases, V lost 1 base, and 4 bases had no gene match. The CDR3 is 16 residues long. Per germline, CDR1 LGHDT and CDR2 YNNKEL (reference sequence).

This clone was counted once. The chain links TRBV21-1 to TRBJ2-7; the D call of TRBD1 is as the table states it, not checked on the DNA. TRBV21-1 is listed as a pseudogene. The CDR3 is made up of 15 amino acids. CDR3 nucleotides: TGTGCCAGCAGCGGCGGGACAGGGAACCCCTACGAGCAGTACGTC. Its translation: CASSGGTGNPYEQYV.

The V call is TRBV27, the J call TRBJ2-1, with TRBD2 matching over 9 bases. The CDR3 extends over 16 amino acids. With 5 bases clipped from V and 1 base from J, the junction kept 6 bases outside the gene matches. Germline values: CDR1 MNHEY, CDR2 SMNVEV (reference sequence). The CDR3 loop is CASSRLAGRSYNEQFF. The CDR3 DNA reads TGTGCCAGCAGTAGGCTAGCGGGACGGTCCTACAATGAGCAGTTCTTC.

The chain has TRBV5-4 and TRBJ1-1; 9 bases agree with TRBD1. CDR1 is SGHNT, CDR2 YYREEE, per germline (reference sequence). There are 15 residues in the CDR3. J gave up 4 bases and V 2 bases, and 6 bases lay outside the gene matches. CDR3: CASSFPTGGLTEAFF. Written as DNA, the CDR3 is TGTGCCAGCAGCTTCCCCACAGGGGGCCTCACTGAAGCTTTCTTT.

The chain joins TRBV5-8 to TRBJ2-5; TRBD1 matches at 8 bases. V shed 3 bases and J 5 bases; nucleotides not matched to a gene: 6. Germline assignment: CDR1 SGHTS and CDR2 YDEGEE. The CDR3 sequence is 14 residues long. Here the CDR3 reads CASSYRTGRETQYF. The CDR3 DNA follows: TGTGCCAGCAGCTACAGGACAGGGAGGGAGACCCAGTACTTC. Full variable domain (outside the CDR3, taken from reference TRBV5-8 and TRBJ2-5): EAGVTQSPTHLIKTRGQQATLRCSPISGHTSVYWYQQALGLGLQFLLWYDEGEERNRGNFPPRFSGRQFPNYSSELNVNALELEDSALYLCASSYRTGRETQYFGPGTRLLVL.